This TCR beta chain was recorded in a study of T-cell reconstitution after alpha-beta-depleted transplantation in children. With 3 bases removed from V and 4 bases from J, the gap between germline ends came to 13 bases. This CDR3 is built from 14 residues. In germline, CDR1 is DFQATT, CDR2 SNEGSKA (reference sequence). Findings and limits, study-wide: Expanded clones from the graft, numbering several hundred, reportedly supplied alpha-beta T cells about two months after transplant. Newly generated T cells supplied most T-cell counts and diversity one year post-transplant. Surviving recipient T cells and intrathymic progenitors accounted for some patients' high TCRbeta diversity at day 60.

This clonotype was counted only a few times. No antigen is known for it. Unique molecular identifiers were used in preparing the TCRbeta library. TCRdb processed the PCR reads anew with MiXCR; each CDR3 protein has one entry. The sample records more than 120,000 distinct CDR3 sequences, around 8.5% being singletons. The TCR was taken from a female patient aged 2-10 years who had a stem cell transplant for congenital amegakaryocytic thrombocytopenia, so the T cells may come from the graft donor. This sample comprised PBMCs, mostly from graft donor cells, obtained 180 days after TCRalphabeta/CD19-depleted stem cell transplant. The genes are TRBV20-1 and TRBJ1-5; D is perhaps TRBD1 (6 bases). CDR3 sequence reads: CSASWTVGNQPQHF. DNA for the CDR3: TGCAGTGCTAGCTGGACAGTAGGAAATCAGCCCCAGCATTTT.